Below are 10 T cell receptor beta chains sequenced from a single sample in a study of OX40 agonist ivuxolimab in advanced cancers. TCRdb's table, derived via immunoSEQ multiplex PCR, lists solely in-frame clones and lacks some. The repertoire holds more than 50,000 clones, with about nine tenths as singletons. This sample comprised CD4+ or CD8+ T cells sorted from blood, obtained in a trial of the OX40 agonist ivuxolimab. These receptors all come from an adult with an advanced solid tumor such as melanoma, head and neck, liver or kidney cancer.

The chain carries TRBV5-1 and TRBJ2-7; TRBD2 is a possible D gene (6 bases). Germline V gene data show CDR1 as SGHRS and CDR2 as YFSETQ. The V end was cut by 4 bases, the J end by 0 bases, with 14 bases between. CDR3 length: 15 residues. DNA of the CDR3: TGCGCCAGCAGCAGGGACTCTCCGAGCTCCTACGAGCAGTACTTC. Translating gives CASSRDSPSSYEQYF.

This chain uses TRBV5-5 with TRBJ1-3, with 7 bases matching TRBD1. J was trimmed by 0 bases and V by 4 bases; bases with no gene match: 4. The CDR3 is made up of 15 amino acids. Germline loops: CDR1 SGHKS, CDR2 YYEKEE (reference sequence). The CDR3 bases are TGTGCCAGCAGCCTACAGGGGAGCTCTGGAAACACCATATATTTT. Encoded protein: CASSLQGSSGNTIYF.

In this sample, this clone turned up once. The CDR3 ends on some other residue instead of the conserved phenylalanine or tryptophan, so this is likely a read error. The limits of the CDR3 on the DNA are not certain, so only TCRdb's listed CDR3 is given. The chain employs TRBV4-2 and TRBJ2-7; TRBD2 reflects the table's D call only, with no check against the DNA. CDR1 is LGHNA, CDR2 YNFKEQ, per germline. The CDR3 region is 12 residues in length, termini included. This CDR3 reads CASSQDKLAERR.

The gene calls are TRBV19 and TRBJ1-1, with D perhaps matching TRBD1 (5 bases). The CDR3 has 15 residues. Germline V CDR1 and CDR2: LNHDA, SQIVND (reference sequence). The V end lost 7 bases, the J end lost 3 bases, and 18 bases lay between the germline ends. This CDR3 reads CASTVLGRGDTEAFF. The DNA for the CDR3 is TGTGCCAGTACCGTATTGGGTAGGGGCGACACTGAAGCTTTCTTT.

The CDR3 DNA reads as TGTGCCAGCAGCCAGGGACTAGCGGACCCCTACGAGCAGTACTTC. Its protein product is CASSQGLADPYEQYF. The chain is built from TRBV7-9 and TRBJ2-7; TRBD2 matches 11 bases. Germline CDR1 and CDR2: SEHNR and FQNEAQ (reference sequence). CDR3 length: 15 residues. V dropped 5 bases and J dropped 2; count of bases not matched to a gene: 5.

The rearrangement joins TRBV27 to TRBJ1-5; a possible D gene is TRBD1 (6 bases). The CDR3 consists of 17 residues. Germline V CDR1 and CDR2: MNHEY, SMNVEV (reference sequence). Deletions cut 0 bases from V and 4 bases from J, with 16 bases between. The CDR3 reads CASSLSVGVGTNQPQHF. CDR3 DNA sequence: TGTGCCAGCAGTTTATCGGTTGGGGTAGGGACAAATCAGCCCCAGCATTTT.

This clone appeared a single time. Other DNA variants within this sample encode the same CDR3. The gene calls are TRBV7-6 and TRBJ1-1; D is uncertain. Trimming cost V 3 bases and J 0 bases, with 8 bases left between them. Germline V gene data show CDR1 as SGHVS and CDR2 as FNYEAQ. The CDR3 has 14 amino acids. The CDR3 DNA reads TGTGCCAGCAGCTTGGGCCAGGTGAACACTGAAGCTTTCTTT. It specifies CASSLGQVNTEAFF.

The V and J genes are TRBV30 and TRBJ1-1; D is perhaps TRBD1 (5 bases). CDR1 GTSNPN and CDR2 SVGIG come from the germline V gene (reference sequence). The CDR3 consists of 12 residues. V was pared by 8 bases and J by 0 bases, with 10 bases between. The CDR3 region has the DNA TGTGCCGGGACGAGAATGAACACTGAAGCTTTCTTT. It translates to CAGTRMNTEAFF.

The chain links TRBV5-6 to TRBJ2-7, with D unclear. V was clipped by 0 bases and J by 2 bases, with 9 bases between them. Germline assignment: CDR1 SGHDT and CDR2 YYEEEE. The CDR3 extends over 14 amino acids. CDR3 protein: CASSLVRPPYEQYF. The CDR3 bases are TGTGCCAGCAGCTTGGTGCGACCTCCCTACGAGCAGTACTTC.

The chain couples TRBV18 to TRBJ1-1; 10 bases agree with TRBD1. Germline-derived CDR1 and CDR2 are KGHSH and LQKENI. The CDR3 loop spans 13 amino acids. Unmatched junction bases numbered 2, after V lost 3 bases and J lost 7 bases. CDR3 nucleotides: TGTGCCAGCTCACCGGGACAGGGGCGTGAAGCTTTCTTT. Protein product: CASSPGQGREAFF.